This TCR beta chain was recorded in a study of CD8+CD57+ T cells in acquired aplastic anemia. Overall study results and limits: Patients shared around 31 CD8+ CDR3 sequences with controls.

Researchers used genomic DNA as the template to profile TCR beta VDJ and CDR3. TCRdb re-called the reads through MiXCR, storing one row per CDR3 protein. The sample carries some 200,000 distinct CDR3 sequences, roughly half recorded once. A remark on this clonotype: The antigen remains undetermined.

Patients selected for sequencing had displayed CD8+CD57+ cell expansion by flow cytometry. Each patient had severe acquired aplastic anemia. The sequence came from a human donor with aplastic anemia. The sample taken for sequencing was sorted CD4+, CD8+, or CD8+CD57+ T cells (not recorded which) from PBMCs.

The CDR3: CASSPGLAELYEQYF. CDR3 nucleotide sequence: TGTGCCAGCTCACCAGGACTAGCGGAGCTCTACGAGCAGTACTTC. V and J are TRBV18 and TRBJ2-7, with 10 positions matching TRBD2. The J segment lost 3 bases and the V segment lost 2 bases, leaving 4 bases of the junction unmatched. The CDR3 has 15 residues. CDR1 is KGHSH and CDR2 is LQKENI in the germline V gene.